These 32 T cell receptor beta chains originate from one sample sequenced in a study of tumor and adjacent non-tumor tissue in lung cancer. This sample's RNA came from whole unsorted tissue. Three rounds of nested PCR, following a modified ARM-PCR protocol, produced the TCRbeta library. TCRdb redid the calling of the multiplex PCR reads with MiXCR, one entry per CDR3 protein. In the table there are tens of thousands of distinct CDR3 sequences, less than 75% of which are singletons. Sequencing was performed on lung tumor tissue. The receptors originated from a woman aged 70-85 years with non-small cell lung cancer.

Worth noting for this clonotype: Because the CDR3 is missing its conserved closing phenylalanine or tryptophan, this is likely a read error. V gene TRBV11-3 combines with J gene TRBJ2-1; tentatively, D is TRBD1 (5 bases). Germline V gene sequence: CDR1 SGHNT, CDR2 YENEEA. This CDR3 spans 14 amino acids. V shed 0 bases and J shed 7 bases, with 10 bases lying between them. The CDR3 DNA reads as TGTGCCAGCAGCTTAGATCCGGACATAAATGAGCAGTTCTCC. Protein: CASSLDPDINEQFS.

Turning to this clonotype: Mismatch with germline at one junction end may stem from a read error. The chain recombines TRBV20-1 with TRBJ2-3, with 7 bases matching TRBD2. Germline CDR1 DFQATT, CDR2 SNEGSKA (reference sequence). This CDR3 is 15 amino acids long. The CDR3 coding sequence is TGCAGTGTCAGGTCTCCGCGGGAGACCACAGATGCGCAGTATTTT. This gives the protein CSVRSPRETTDAQYF.

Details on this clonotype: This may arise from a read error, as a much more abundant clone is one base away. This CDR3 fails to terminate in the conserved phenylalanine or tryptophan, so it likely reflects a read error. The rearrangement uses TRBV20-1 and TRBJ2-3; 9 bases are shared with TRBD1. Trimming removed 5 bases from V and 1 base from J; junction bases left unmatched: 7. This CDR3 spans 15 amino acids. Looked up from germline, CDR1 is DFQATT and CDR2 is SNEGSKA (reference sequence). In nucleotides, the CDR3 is TGCAGTGCTGCCCGACAGGGGGAAGGCACAGATACGCAGTATCTT. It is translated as CSAARQGEGTDTQYL.

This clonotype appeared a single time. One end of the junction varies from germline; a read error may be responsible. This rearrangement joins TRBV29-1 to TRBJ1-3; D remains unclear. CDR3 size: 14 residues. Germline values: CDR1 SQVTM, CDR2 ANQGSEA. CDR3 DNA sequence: TGTAGCATTGAAGAACTGGGCAAACGAAACACCATATATTTT. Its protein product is CSIEELGKRNTIYF.

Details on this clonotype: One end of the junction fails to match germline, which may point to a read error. The CDR3 DNA is TGCAGTGCTAACGGACCCGGCGACGATATGCAGTATTTT. This gives the protein CSANGPGDDMQYF. The V gene is TRBV20-1, the J gene TRBJ2-3; D gene unclear. This CDR3 is 13 amino acids long. Germline lookup yields CDR1 DFQATT and CDR2 SNEGSKA (reference sequence).

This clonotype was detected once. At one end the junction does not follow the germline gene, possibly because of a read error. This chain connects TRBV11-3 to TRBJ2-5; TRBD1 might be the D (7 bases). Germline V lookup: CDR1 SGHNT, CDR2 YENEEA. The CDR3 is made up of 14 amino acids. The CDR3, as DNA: TGTGCCAGTAGCCCCCGGGGCAGGGGGGAGACCGAGTACTTC. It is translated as CASSPRGRGETEYF.

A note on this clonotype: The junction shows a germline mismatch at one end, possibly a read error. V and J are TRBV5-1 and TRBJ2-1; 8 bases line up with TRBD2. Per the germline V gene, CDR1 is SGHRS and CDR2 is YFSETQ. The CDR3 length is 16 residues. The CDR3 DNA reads TGTGCCAGTAGCTTATTAGCGGGACACTACTACAAAGAGCAGTTCTTC. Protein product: CASSLLAGHYYKEQFF.

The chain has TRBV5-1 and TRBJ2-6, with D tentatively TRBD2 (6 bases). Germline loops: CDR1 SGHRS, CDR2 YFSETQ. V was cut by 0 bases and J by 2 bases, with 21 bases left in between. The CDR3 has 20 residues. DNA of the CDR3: TGCGCCAGCAGCTTGGAGGCACTTGGGAGGATGGGTCCTGGGGCCAACGTCCTGACTTTC. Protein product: CASSLEALGRMGPGANVLTF.

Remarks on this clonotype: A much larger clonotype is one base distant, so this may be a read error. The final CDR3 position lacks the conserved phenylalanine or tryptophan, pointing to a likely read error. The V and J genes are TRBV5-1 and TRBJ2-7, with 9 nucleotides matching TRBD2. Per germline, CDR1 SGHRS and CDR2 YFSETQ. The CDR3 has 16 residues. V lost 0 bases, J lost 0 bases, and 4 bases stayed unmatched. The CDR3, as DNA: TGCGCCAGCAGCTTGGGACTAGCGGAGTCCTCCTACGAGCAGTACTTA. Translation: CASSLGLAESSYEQYL.

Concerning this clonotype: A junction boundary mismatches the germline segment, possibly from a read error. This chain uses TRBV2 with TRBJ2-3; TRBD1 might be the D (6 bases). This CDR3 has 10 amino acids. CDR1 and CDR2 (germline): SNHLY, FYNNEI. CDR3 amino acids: CVSRGDTQYF. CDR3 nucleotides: TGTGTCAGCAGGGGAGATACGCAGTATTTT.

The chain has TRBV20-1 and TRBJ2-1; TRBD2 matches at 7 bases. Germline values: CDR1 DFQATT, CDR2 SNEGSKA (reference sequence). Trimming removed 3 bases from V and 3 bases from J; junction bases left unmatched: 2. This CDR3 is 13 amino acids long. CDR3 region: CSARRESYNEQFF. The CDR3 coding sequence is TGCAGTGCTAGGCGGGAGAGCTACAATGAGCAGTTCTTC.

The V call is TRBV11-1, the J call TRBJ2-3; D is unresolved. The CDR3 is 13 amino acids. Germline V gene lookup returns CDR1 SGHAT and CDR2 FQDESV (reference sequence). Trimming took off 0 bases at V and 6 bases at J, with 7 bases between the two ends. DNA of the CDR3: TGTGCCAGCAGCTTAGCAATCACGGATACGCAGTATTTT. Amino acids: CASSLAITDTQYF.

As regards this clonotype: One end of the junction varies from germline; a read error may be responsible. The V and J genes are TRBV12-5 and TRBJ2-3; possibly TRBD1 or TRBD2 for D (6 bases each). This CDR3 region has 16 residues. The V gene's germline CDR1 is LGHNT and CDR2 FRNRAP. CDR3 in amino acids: CASGSYSGACTDTQCF. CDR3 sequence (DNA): TGTGCTAGTGGTTCCTACTCGGGGGCCTGCACAGATACGCAGTGTTTT.

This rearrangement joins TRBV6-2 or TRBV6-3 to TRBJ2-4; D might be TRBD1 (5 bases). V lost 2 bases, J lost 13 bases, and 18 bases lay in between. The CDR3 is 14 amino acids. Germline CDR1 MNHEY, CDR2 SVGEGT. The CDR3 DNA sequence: TGTGCCAGCAGTTACGGGCAGGGAATAAACGTCCAGTACTTC. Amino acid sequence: CASSYGQGINVQYF.

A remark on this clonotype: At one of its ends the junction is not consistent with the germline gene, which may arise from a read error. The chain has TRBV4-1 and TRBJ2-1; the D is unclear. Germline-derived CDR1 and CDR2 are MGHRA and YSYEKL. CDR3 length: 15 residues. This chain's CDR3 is CASSQPSTLSNERFF. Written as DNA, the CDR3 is TGCGCCAGCAGCCAACCAAGTACCCTCAGCAATGAGCGGTTCTTC.

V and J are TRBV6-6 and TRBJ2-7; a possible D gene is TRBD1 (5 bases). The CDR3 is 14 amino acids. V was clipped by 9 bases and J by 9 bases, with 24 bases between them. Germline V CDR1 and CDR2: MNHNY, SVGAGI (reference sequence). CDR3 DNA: TGTGCCAGTTGTGCGGACACCTCTACCGTCGGGCAGTACTTC. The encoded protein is CASCADTSTVGQYF.

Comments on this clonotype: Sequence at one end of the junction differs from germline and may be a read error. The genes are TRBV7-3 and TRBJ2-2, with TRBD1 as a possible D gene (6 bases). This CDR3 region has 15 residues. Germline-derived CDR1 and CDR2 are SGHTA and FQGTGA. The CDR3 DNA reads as TGTGTCAGCAGCGCAGGTGCAGGGGTCACCGGGGAGCTGTTTTTT. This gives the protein CVSSAGAGVTGELFF.

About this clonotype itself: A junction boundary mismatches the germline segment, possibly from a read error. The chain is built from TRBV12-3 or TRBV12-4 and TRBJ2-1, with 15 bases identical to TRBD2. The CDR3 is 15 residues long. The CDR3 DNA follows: TGTGCCAGCAGTTTCGGGACTAGCGGGAGGATTGAGCACGTCTTC. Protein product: CASSFGTSGRIEHVF.

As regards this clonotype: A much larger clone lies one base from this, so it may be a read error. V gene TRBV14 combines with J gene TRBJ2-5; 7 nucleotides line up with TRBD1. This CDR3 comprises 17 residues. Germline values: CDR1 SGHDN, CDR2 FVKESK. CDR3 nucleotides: TGTGCCACCAGCCAAGATCTGAACAGGGGATCGATCGGGACCCAGTACTTC. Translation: CATSQDLNRGSIGTQYF.

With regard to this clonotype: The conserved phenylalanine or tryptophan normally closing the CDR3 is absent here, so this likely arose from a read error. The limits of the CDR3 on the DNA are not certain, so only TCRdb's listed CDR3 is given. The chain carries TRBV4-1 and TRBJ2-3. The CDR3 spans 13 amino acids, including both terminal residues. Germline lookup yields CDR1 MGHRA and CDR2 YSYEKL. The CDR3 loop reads CASSHPRTDTQYY.

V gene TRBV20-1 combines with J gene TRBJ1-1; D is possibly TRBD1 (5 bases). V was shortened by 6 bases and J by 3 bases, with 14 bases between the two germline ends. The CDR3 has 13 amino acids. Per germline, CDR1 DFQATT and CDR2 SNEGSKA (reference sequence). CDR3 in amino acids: CSAIGGGYTEAFF. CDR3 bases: TGCAGTGCAATCGGGGGGGGGTACACTGAAGCTTTCTTT.

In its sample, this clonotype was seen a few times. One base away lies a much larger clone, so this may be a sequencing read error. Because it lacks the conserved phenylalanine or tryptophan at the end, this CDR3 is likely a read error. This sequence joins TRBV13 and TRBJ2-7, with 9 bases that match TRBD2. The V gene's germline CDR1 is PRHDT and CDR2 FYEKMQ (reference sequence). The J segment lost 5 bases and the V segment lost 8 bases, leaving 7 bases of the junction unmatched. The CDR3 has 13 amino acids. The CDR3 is CASGVLAGHEQYS. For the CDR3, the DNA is TGTGCCAGCGGGGTGCTAGCGGGACACGAGCAGTACTCC.

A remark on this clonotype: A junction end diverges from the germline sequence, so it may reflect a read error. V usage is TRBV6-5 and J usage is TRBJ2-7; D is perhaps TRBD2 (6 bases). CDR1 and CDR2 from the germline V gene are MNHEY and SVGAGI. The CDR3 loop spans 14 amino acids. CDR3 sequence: CASNPGTGVYEQYF. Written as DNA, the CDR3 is TGTGCTAGCAACCCCGGGACGGGGGTCTACGAGCAGTACTTC.

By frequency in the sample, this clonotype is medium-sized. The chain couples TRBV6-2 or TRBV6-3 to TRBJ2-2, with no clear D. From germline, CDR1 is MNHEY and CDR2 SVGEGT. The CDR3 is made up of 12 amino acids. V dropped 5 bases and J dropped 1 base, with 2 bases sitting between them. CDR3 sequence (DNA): TGTGCCAGCAGTGGGAACACCGGGGAGCTGTTTTTT. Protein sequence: CASSGNTGELFF.

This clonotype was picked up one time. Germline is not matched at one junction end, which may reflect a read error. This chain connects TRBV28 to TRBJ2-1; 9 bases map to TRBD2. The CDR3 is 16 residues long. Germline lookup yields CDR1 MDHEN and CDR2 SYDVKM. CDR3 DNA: TGTGACAGCAGTGGCGGGGGACTAGCCTCCTACAATGAGCAGTTCTTC. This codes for CDSSGGGLASYNEQFF.

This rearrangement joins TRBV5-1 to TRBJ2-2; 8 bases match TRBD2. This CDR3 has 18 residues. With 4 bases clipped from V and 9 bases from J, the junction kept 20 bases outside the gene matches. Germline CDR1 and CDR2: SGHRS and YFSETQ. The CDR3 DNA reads TGCGCCAGCAGCCCCGCCGCCGTTAGCGGGGTGGGGACCAGGGAGCTGTTTTTT. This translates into CASSPAAVSGVGTRELFF.

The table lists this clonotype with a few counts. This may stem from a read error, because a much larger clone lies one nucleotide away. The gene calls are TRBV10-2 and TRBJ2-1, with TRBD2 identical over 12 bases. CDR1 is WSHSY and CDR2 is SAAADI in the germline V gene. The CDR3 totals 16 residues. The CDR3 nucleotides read TGCGTCAGCATTGATGGACTAGCGGGATTATACAATGAGCAGTTCTTC. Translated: CVSIDGLAGLYNEQFF.

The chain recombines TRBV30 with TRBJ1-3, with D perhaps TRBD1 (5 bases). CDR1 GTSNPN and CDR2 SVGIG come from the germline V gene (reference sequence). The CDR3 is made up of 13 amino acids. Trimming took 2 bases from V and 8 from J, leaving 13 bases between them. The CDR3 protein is CAWSTTGPDTIYF. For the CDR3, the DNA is TGTGCCTGGAGTACTACGGGACCCGACACCATATATTTT.

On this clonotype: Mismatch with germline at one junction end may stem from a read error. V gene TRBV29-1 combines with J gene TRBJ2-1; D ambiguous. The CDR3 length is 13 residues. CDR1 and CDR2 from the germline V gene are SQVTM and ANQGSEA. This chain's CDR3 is CCVDGGMGNEQFF. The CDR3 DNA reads TGCTGCGTTGACGGTGGAATGGGGAATGAGCAGTTCTTC.

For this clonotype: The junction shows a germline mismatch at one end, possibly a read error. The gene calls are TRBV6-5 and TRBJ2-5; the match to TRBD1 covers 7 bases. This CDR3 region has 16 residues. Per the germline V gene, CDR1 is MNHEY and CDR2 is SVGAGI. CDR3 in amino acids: CASSYSWTGGQEAQYF. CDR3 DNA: TGTGCCAGCAGTTACTCGTGGACAGGAGGACAAGAGGCCCAGTACTTC.

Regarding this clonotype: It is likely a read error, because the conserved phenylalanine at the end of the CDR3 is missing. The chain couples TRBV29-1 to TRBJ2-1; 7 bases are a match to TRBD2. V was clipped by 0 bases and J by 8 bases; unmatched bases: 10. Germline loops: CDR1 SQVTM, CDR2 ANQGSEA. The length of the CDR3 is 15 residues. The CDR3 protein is CSVEDWLAADYEQFL. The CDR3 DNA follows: TGCAGCGTTGAAGATTGGCTAGCGGCCGACTATGAGCAGTTCCTC.

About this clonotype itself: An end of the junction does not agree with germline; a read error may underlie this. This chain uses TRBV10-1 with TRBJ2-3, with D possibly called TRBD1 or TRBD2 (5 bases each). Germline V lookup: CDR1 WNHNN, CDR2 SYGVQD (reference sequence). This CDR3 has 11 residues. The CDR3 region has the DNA TGCGCCAGAGGACTGGGGGATACGCACTATTTT. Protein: CARGLGDTHYF.